This TCR beta chain was sequenced during a study of technical replicates of blood from several donors. Profiled with immunoSEQ multiplex PCR; TCRdb holds only in-frame clones, not every one. This sample carries 60,000 to 70,000 clones, 98% of them seen once, and the ten largest clones take about 0.16%. This TCR was recovered from a human donor in good health. Sequencing was carried out using T cells isolated from PBMCs.

The CDR3 spells CASSLGQGLYEQYF. In nucleotides, the CDR3 is TGTGCCAGCAGCTTAGGACAAGGACTTTACGAGCAGTACTTC. The chain joins TRBV13 to TRBJ2-7; the D gene is possibly TRBD2 (5 bases). V was pared by 0 bases and J by 4 bases, with 10 bases between. The germline V gene has CDR1 PRHDT and CDR2 FYEKMQ (reference sequence). This CDR3 has 14 amino acids.